This T cell receptor (beta chain) stems from a study of shared clonotypes between healthy human individuals. Study-wide results and limits: Enrolling few donors narrowed the genetic and exposure-history diversity that was represented. The authors sampled blood alone, and tissue repertoires likely differ.

The deep-level immunoSEQ assay was used. Generated by immunoSEQ multiplex PCR, the TCRdb table keeps only in-frame clones and is missing some. In the table there are 950,000 to 1,200,000 clones, roughly 77% of which are singletons. CD4+ cell separation produced CD45RA+ naive and CD45RA-negative memory subsets. This clone appeared once. The target antigen is unknown. V gave up 5 bases and J gave up 4 bases; unmatched junction bases: 13. The CDR3 is 17 amino acids. Germline CDR1 reads MDHEN; CDR2 reads SYDVKM. V usage is TRBV28 and J usage is TRBJ2-3, with TRBD2 matching over 9 bases. This sequence was found in a man aged 18 to 29 in good health. Some clones in this sample may be carry-over from other donors' samples. The sequencing sample was made of memory CD4+ T cells from PBMCs. As for subset: CD45RA-negative fraction. The CDR3 is CASSGGREREAPDTQYF. CDR3 in DNA: TGTGCCAGCAGTGGGGGAAGGGAGCGGGAGGCCCCAGATACGCAGTATTTT.